This T cell receptor (beta chain) stems from a study of blood T cell repertoires in COVID-19. Assay: immunoSEQ multiplex PCR; the TCRdb copy retains only in-frame clones and omits some. The table records under 450,000 clones, about 90% of them present only once. Participant-reported clinical history was the basis for cohort assignment. Cohort 3 donors were reported recovered after two negative PCRs, clearance, or symptom resolution. The source is a man aged 30 to 39 who had recovered from COVID-19. Sequencing was carried out using PBMCs or T cells enriched from blood (not recorded which).

CDR3 sequence reads: CASSLSPVYGYTF. The CDR3 nucleotides are TGTGCCAGCAGTTTATCTCCCGTCTATGGCTACACCTTC. This chain connects TRBV27 to TRBJ1-2; D gene uncertain. The germline CDR1 and CDR2 sequences are MNHEY and SMNVEV (reference sequence). The CDR3 has 13 residues. The V and J ends lost 0 bases and 4 bases respectively, with 6 bases between them.